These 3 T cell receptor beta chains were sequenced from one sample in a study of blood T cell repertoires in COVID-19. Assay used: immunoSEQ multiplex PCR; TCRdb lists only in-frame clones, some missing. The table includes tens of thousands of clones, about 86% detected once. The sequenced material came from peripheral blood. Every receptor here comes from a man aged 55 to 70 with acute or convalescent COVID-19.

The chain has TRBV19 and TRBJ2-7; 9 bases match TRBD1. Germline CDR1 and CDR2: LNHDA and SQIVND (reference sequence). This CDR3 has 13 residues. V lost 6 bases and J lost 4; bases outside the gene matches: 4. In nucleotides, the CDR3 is TGTGCCAGTAGCGCGACAGGGGGGTACGAGCAGTACTTC. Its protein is CASSATGGYEQYF.

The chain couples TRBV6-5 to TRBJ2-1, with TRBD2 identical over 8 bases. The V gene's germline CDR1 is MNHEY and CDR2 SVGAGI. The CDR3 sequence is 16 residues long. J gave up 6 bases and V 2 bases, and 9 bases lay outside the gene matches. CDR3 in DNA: TGTGCCAGCAGTTACGGGACTAGGGTTGTAGGCAATGAGCAGTTCTTC. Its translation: CASSYGTRVVGNEQFF.

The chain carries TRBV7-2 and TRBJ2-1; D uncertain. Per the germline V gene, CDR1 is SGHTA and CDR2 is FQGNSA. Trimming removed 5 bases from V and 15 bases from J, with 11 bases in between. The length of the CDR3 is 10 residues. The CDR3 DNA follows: TGTGCCAGCAGCCAAACAGTTCTGTTCTTC. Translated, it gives CASSQTVLFF.